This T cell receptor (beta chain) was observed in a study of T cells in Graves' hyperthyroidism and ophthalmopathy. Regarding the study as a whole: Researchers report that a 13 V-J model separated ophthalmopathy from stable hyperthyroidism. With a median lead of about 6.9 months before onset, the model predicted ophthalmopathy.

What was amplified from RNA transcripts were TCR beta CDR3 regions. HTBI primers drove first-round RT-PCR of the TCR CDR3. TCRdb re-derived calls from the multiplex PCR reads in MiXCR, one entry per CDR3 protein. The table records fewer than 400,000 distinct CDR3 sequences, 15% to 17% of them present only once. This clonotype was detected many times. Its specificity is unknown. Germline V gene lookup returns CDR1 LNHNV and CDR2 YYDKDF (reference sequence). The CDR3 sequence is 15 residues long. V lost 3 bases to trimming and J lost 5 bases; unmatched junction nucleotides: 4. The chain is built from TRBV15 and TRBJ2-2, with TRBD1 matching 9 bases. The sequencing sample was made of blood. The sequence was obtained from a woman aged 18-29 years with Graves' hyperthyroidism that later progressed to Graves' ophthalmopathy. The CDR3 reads CATSSGTGRTGELFF. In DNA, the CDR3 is TGTGCCACCAGCAGCGGGACAGGGAGGACCGGGGAGCTGTTTTTT.